The 2 T cell receptor beta chains below come from one sample, sequenced in a study of identical twins. TCRdb called the 5' RACE reads again in MiXCR, with one record for every CDR3 protein. The sample lists around 370,000 distinct CDR3 sequences, 9% to 10% occurring once. The specimen was naive T cells sorted from blood. All receptors derive from a woman between 50 and 59 years old in good health.

This clonotype showed up many times. The J gene is TRBJ2-4, the V gene TRBV29-1; D remains ambiguous. This CDR3 has 14 residues. CDR1 is SQVTM, CDR2 ANQGSEA, per germline. V lost 7 bases, J lost 1 base, and 14 bases lay in between. CDR3 protein: CSASGTSAKNIQYF. The DNA of the CDR3 is TGCAGCGCGTCAGGAACCAGCGCCAAAAACATTCAGTACTTC. The full variable domain, in which reference TRBV29-1 and TRBJ2-4 provide the parts outside the CDR3, is SAVISQKPSRDICQRGTSLTIQCQVDSQVTMMFWYRQQPGQSLTLIATANQGSEATYESGFVIDKFPISRPNLTFSTLTVSNMSPEDSSIYLCSASGTSAKNIQYFGAGTRLSVL.

This clonotype was counted many times. DNA of the CDR3: TGTGCCACCAGCAGAGACAGGGCCAGAGATACGCAGTATTTT. Protein: CATSRDRARDTQYF. The V and J genes are TRBV15 and TRBJ2-3, with D possibly matching TRBD1 (5 bases). Per the germline V gene, CDR1 is LNHNV and CDR2 is YYDKDF (reference sequence). V was trimmed by 0 bases and J by 5 bases, leaving 9 bases between them. This CDR3 is 14 amino acids long.